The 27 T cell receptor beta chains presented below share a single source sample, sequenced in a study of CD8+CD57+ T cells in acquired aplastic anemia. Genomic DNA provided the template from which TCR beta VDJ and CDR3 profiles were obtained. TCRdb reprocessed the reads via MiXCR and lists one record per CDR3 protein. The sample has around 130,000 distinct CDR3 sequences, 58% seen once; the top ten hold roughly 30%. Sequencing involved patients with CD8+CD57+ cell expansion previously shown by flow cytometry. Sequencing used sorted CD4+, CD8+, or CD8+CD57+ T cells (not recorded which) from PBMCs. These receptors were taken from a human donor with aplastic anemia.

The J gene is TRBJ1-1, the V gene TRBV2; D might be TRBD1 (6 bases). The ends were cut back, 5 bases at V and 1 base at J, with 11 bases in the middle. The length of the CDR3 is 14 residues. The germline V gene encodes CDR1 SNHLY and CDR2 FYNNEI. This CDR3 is CASSTGWTNTEAFF. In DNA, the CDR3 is TGTGCCAGCAGTACAGGGTGGACGAACACTGAAGCTTTCTTT.

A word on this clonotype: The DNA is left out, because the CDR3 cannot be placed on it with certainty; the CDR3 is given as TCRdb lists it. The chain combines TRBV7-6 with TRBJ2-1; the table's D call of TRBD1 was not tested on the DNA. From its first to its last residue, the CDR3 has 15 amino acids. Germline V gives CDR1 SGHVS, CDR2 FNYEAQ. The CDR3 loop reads CASSLSWGGGNEQIF.

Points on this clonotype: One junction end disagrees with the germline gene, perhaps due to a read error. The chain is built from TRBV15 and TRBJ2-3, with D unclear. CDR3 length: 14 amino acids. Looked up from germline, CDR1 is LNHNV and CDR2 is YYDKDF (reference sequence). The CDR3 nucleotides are TGTGCCACCAGCAGAGGAAAATCATCAGATATGCAGTATTTT. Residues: CATSRGKSSDMQYF.

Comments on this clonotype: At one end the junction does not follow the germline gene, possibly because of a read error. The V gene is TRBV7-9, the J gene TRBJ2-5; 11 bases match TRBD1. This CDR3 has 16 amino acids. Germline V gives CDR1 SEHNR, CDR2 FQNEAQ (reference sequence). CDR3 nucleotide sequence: TGTGCCAGCAGTTTAGCCCGGACAGGGGGCGGCGAGACCCAGTACTTC. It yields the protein CASSLARTGGGETQYF.

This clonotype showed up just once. The CDR3 DNA is TGTGCCAGTAGTATGAGTAAATCTTTGAACACTGAAGCTTTCTTT. Protein: CASSMSKSLNTEAFF. The rearrangement uses TRBV19 and TRBJ1-1; D unclear. Per the germline V gene, CDR1 is LNHDA and CDR2 is SQIVND (reference sequence). The germline V and J ends were trimmed by 3 bases and 0 bases, with 11 bases remaining between them. This CDR3 region has 15 residues.

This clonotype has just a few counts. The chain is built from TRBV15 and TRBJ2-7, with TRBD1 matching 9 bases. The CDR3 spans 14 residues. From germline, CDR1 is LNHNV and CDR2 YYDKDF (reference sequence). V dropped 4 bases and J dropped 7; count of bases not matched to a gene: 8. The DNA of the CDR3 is TGTGCCACCAGCATCCGGGACAGGGTTTGGGAGCAGTACTTC. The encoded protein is CATSIRDRVWEQYF.

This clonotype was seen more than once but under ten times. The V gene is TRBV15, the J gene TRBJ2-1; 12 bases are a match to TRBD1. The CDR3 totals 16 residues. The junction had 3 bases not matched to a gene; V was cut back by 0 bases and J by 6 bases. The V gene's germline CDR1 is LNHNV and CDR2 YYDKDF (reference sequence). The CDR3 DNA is TGTGCCACCAGCAGAGATAGGGACAGGGGGCCCAATGAGCAGTTCTTC. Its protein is CATSRDRDRGPNEQFF. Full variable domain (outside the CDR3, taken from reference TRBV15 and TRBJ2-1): DAMVIQNPRYQVTQFGKPVTLSCSQTLNHNVMYWYQQKSSQAPKLLFHYYDKDFNNEADTPDNFQSRRPNTSFCFLDIRSPGLGDTAMYLCATSRDRDRGPNEQFFGPGTRLTVL.

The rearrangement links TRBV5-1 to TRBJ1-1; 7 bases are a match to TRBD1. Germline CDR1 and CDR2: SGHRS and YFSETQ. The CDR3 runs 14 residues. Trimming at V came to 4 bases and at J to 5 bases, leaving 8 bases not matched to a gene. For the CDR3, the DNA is TGCGCCAGCAGCGCGACAGGGATGAGGACTGAAGCTTTCTTT. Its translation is CASSATGMRTEAFF.

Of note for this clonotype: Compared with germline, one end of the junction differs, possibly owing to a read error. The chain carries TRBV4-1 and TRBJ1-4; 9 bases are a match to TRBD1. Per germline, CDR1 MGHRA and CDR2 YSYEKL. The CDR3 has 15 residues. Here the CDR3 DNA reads TGCGCCAGCAGCCTCAGGGACAGGGTAAATGAAGAACTGTTTTTT. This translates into CASSLRDRVNEELFF.

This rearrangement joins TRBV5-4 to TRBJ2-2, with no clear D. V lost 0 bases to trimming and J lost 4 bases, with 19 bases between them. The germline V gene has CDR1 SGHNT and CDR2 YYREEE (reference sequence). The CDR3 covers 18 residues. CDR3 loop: CASSLEIIGSQTTGELFF. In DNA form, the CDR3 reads TGTGCCAGCAGCTTGGAGATAATTGGCAGCCAAACCACCGGGGAGCTGTTTTTT.

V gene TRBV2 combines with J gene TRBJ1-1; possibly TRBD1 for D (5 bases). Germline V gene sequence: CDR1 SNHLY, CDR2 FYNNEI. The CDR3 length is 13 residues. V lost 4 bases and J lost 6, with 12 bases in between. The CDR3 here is CASSVAGMAEAFF. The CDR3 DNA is TGTGCCAGCAGTGTGGCAGGGATGGCTGAAGCTTTCTTT.

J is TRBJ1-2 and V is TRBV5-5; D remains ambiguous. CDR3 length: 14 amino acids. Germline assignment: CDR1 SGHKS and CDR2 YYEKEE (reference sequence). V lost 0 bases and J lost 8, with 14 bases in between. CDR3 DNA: TGTGCCAGCAGCTTGGTGGGTCAGGCGGGAGGCTACACCTTC. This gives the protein CASSLVGQAGGYTF.

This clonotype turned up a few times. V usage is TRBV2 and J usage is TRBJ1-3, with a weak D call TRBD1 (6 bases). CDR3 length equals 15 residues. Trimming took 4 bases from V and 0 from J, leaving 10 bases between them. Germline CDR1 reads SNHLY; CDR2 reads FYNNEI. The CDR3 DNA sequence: TGTGCCAGCAGTGTGGACAGTATCTCTGGAAACACCATATATTTT. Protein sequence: CASSVDSISGNTIYF. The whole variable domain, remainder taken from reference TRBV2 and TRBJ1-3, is EPEVTQTPSHQVTQMGQEVILRCVPISNHLYFYWYRQILGQKVEFLVSFYNNEISEKSEIFDDQFSVERPDGSNFTLKIRSTKLEDSAMYFCASSVDSISGNTIYFGEGSWLTVV.

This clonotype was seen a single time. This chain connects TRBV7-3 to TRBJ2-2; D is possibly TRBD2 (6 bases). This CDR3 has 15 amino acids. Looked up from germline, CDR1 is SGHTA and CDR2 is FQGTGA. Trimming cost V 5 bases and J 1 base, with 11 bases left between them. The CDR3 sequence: CASSLRLGNTGELFF. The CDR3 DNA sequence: TGTGCCAGCAGCCTTCGACTAGGGAACACCGGGGAGCTGTTTTTT.

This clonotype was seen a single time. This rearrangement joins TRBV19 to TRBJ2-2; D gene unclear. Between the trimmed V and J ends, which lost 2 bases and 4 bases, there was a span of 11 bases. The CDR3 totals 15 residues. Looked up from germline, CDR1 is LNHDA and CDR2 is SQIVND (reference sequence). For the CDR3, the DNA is TGTGCCAGTAGTATAATACGCGTAACCACCGGGGAGCTGTTTTTT. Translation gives CASSIIRVTTGELFF.

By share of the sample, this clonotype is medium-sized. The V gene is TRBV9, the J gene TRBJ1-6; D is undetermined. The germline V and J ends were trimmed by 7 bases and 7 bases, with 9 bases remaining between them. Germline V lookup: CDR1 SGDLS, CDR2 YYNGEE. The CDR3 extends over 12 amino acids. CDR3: CASGGANSPLHF. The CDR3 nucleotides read TGTGCCAGCGGAGGAGCAAATTCACCCCTCCACTTT.

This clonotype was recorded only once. This chain's CDR3 is CASSLAGGTGANVLTF. As DNA, the CDR3 is TGCGCCAGCAGCTTGGCAGGGGGGACTGGGGCCAACGTCCTGACTTTC. This sequence joins TRBV5-1 and TRBJ2-6; tentatively, D is TRBD1 (7 bases). V dropped 0 bases and J dropped 2 bases, with 9 bases sitting between them. The CDR3 spans 16 residues. In germline, CDR1 is SGHRS, CDR2 YFSETQ.

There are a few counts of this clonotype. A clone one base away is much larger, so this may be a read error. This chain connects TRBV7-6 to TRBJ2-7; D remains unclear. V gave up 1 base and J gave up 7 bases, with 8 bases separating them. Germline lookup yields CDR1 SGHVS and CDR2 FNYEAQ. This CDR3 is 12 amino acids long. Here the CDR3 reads CASSLEVGEQYF. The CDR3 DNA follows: TGTGCCAGCAGCTTAGAGGTGGGAGAGCAGTACTTC.

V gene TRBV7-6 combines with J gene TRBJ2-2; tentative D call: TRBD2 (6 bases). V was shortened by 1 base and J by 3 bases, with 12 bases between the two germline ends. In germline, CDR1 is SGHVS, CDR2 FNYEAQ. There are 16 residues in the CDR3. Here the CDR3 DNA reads TGTGCCAGCAGCTTAGGGATTAGCGGCGACACCGGGGAGCTGTTTTTT. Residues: CASSLGISGDTGELFF.

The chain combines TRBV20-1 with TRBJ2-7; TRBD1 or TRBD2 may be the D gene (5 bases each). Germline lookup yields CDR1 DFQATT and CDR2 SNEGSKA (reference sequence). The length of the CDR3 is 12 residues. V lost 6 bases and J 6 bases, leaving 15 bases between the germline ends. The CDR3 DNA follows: TGCAGTGCGGGGGTGGGAAAGGGCGAGCAGTACTTC. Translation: CSAGVGKGEQYF.

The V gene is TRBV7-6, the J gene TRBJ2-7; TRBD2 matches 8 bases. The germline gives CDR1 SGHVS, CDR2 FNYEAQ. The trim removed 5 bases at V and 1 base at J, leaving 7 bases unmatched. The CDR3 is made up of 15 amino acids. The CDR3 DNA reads TGTGCCAGCAGCCAGTGCGGGGGGCAGTCCTACGAGCAGTACTTC. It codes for CASSQCGGQSYEQYF.

CDR3 sequence: CASSSRDTQETQYF. CDR3 DNA sequence: TGTGCCAGCAGCTCGAGGGACACTCAAGAGACCCAGTACTTC. This chain joins TRBV5-6 and TRBJ2-7; tentatively, D is TRBD1 (6 bases). Judging by the DNA end, TRBJ2-5 fits better; the J call may be wrong. CDR3 size: 14 residues. Germline values: CDR1 SGHDT, CDR2 YYEEEE.

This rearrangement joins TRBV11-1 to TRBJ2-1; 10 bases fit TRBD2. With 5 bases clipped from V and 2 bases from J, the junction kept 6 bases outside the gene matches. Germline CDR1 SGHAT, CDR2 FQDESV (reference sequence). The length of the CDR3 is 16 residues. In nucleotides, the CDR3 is TGTGCCAGCAGCCAGGCAACTAGCGGGACCTACAATGAGCAGTTCTTC. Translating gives CASSQATSGTYNEQFF.

The CDR3 DNA sequence: TGTGCCAGTAGTTCCGGTACTAGGTTGTACGAGCAGTACTTC. It encodes CASSSGTRLYEQYF. V is TRBV19 and J is TRBJ2-7, with a possible D match to TRBD2 (5 bases). The CDR3 length is 14 residues. V shed 5 bases and J shed 4 bases, with 15 bases lying between them. Germline V CDR1 and CDR2: LNHDA, SQIVND (reference sequence).

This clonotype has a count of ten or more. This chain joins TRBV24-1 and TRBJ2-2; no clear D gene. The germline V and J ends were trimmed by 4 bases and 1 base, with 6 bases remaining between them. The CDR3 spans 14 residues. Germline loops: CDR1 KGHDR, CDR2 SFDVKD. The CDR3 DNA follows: TGTGCCACCAGTGAGGCAGGGAACACCGGGGAGCTGTTTTTT. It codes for CATSEAGNTGELFF.

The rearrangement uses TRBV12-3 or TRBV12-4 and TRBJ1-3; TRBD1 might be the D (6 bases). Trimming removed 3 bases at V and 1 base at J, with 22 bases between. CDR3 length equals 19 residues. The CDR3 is CASSLGAGTPHGSGNTIYF. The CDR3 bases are TGTGCCAGCAGTTTGGGGGCCGGGACTCCACATGGATCTGGAAACACCATATATTTT.

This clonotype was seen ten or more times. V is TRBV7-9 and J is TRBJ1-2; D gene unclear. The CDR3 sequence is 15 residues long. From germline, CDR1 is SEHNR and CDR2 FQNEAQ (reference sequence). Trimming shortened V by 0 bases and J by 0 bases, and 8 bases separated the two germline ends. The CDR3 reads CASSLASVANYGYTF. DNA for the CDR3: TGTGCCAGCAGCTTAGCTTCAGTAGCTAACTATGGCTACACCTTC. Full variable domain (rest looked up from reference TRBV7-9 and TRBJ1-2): DTGVSQNPRHKITKRGQNVTFRCDPISEHNRLYWYRQTLGQGPEFLTYFQNEAQLEKSRLLSDRFSAERPKGSFSTLEIQRTEQGDSAMYLCASSLASVANYGYTFGSGTRLTVV.